This T cell receptor beta chain was sequenced in a study of control samples from healthy donors and cancer patients. This CDR3 has 13 residues. From germline, CDR1 is SGDLS and CDR2 YYNGEE. The V end was cut by 3 bases, the J end by 0 bases, with 4 bases between. The protocol was immunoSEQ multiplex PCR, while the TCRdb copy is restricted to in-frame clones and leaves out a portion. The table includes some 73,000 clones, roughly 94% detected once. Sample: blood. The clonotype comes from a woman aged 40 to 50 in good health. V and J are TRBV9 and TRBJ1-3; D is unclear. The CDR3 is CASSASSGNTIYF. As DNA, the CDR3 is TGTGCCAGCAGCGCATCCTCTGGAAACACCATATATTTT.